This T cell receptor beta chain was captured in a study of human T cells and chemical hapten exposure. Study as a whole: Patients got weekly scalp diphenylcyclopropenone doses over the approximately 24-week study.

The trim removed 4 bases at V and 1 base at J, leaving 2 bases unmatched. The CDR3 loop spans 14 amino acids. Germline CDR1 SGHRS, CDR2 YFSETQ. TCRdb reprocessed the RACE reads with MiXCR, giving one entry per CDR3 protein. The repertoire holds some 300,000 distinct CDR3 sequences, with about 5.4% as singletons. Time point reported: pre-sensitization, week 0. Described treatment: therapeutic diphenylcyclopropenone sensitization with weekly scalp DPC. The TCR comes from a woman aged 18-29 years with alopecia areata. Some clones in this sample may be carry-over from other donors' samples. The chain couples TRBV5-1 to TRBJ2-5, with TRBD1 matching over 9 bases. Sequencing used whole blood, obtained in connection with sensitization to the hapten diphenylcyclopropenone (DPC). The DNA for the CDR3 is TGCGCCAGCAGCATGGGACAGGGCCAAGAGACCCAGTACTTC. Amino acids: CASSMGQGQETQYF.